The clone carrying this TCR beta chain has only a few counts. The antigen remains undetermined. The CDR3 has 17 amino acids. V lost 7 bases to trimming and J lost 4 bases; unmatched junction nucleotides: 12. The data were obtained in a study of identical twins. Findings and limits, study-wide: Donors were not followed over many years; analysis was cross-sectional. Modelling underestimated the level of out-of-frame TCR alpha sharing observed in monozygotic twins.

TCRdb re-called the 5' RACE reads with MiXCR, one entry per CDR3 protein. The sample holds roughly 720,000 distinct CDR3 sequences, 15% to 20% seen once. These sequences were also reported in another study, on T cells expressing NK-cell markers.

Sequencing was carried out using PBMCs. This clonotype originated in a woman between 18 and 29 years old in good health. The chain combines TRBV12-3 or TRBV12-4 with TRBJ2-1; 11 nucleotides match TRBD2. Here the CDR3 reads CASTPKETSGTYNEQFF. CDR3 nucleotides: TGTGCCAGCACCCCGAAAGAGACTAGCGGGACTTACAATGAGCAGTTCTTC.